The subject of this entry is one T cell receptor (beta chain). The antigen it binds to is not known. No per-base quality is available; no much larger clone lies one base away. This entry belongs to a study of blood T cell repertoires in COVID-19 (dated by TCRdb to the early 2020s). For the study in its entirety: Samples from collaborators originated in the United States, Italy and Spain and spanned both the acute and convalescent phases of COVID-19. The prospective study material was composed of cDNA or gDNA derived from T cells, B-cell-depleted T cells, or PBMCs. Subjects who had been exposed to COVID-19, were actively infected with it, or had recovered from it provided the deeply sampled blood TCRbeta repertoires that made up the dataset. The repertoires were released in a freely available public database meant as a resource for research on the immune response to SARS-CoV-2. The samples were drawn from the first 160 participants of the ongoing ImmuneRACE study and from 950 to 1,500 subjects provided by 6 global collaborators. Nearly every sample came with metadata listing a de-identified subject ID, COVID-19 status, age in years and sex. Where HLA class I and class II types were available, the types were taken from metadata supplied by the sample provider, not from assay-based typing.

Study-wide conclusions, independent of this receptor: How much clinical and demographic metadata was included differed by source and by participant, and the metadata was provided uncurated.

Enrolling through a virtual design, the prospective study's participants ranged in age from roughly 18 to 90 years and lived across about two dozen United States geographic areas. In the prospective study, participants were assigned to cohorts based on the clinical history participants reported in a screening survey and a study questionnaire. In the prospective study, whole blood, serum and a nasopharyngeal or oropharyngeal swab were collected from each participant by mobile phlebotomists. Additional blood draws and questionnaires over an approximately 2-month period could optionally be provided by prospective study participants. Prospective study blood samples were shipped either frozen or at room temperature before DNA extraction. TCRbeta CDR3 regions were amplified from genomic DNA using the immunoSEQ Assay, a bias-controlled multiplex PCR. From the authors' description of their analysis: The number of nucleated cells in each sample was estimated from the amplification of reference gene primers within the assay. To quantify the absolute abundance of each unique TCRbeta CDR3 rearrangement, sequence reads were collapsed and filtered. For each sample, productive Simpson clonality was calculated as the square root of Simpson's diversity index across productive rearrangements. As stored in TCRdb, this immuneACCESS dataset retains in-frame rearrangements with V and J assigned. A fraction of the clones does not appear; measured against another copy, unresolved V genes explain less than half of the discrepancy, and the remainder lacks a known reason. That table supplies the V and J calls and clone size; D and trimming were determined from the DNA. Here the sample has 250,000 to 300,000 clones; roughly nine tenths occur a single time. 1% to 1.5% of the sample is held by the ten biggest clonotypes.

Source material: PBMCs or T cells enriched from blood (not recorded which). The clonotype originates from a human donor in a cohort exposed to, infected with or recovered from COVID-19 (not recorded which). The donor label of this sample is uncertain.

The nucleotide sequence reads as follows: TGTGCCAGTAGTATAGCGGGGAGAGACCCTTTCTACGAGCAGTACTTC. This is translated as CASSIAGRDPFYEQYF. The rearrangement joined TRBV19 to TRBJ2-7; matching of 5 bases hints at TRBD2 as the D gene. Its CDR3 holds 16 amino acids, cysteine through phenylalanine. The only DNA kept is the CDR3, 48 bases in frame from the first base. The V and J ends are trimmed by 1 base and 3 bases, leaving 16 bases between them. CDR1 and CDR2 were assigned from the germline V gene (reference sequence) as LNHDA and SQIVND.